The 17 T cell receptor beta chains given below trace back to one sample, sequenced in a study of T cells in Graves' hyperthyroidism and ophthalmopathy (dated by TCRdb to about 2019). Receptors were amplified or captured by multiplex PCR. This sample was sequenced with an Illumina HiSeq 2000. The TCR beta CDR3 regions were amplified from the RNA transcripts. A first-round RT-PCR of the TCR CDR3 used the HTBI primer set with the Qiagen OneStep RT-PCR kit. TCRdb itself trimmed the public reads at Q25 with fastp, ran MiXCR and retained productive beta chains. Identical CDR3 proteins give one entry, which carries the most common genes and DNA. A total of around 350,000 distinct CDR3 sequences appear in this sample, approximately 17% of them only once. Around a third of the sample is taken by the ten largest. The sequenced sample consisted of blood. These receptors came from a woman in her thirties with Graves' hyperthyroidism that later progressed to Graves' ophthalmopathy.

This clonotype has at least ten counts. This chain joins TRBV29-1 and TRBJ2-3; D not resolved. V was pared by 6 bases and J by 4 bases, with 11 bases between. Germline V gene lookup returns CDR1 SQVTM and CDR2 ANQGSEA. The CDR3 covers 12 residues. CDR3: CSVQWSADTQYF. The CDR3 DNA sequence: TGCAGCGTGCAGTGGTCCGCAGATACGCAGTATTTT.

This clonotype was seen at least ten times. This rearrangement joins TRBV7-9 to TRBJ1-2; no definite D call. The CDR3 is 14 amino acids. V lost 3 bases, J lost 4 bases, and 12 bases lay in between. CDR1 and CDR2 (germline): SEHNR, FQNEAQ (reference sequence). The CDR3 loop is CASSFQTATYGYTF. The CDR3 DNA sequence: TGTGCCAGCAGCTTCCAAACAGCGACCTATGGCTACACCTTC.

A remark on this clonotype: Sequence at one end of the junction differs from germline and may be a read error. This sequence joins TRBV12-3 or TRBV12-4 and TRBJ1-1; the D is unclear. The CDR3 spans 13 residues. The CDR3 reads CASSLGGFTGAFF. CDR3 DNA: TGTGCCAGCAGTTTAGGGGGTTTCACTGGAGCTTTCTTT.

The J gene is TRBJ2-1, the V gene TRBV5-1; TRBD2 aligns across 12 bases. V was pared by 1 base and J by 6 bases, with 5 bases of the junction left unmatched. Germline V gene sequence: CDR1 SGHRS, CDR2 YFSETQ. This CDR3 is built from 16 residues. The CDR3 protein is CASSLQLAGGINEQFF. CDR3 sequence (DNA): TGCGCCAGCAGCTTGCAACTAGCGGGAGGAATCAATGAGCAGTTCTTC.

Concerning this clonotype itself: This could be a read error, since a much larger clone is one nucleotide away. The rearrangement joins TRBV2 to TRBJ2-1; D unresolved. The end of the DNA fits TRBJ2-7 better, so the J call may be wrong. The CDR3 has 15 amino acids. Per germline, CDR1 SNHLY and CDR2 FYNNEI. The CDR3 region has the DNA TGTGCCAGCAGTAAGGACGGTGACTCCTACAATGAGCAGTACTTC. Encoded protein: CASSKDGDSYNEQYF.

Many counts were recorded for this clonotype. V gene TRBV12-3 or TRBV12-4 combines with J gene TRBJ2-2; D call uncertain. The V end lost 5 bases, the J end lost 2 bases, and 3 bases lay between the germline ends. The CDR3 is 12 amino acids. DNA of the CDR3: TGTGCCAGCAGTCACAACACCGGGGAGCTGTTTTTT. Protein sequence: CASSHNTGELFF.

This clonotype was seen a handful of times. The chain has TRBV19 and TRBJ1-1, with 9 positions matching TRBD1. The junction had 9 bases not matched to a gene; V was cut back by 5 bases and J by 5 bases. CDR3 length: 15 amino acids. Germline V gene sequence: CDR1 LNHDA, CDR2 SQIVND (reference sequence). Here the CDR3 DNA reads TGTGCCAGTAGTTCCACAGGGGGCGAATTAACTGAAGCTTTCTTT. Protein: CASSSTGGELTEAFF.

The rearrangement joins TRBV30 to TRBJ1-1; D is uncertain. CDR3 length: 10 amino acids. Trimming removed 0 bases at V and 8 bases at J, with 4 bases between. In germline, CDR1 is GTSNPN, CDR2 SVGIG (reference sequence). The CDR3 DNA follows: TGTGCCTGGAGTGTACTCGAAGCTTTCTTT. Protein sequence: CAWSVLEAFF.

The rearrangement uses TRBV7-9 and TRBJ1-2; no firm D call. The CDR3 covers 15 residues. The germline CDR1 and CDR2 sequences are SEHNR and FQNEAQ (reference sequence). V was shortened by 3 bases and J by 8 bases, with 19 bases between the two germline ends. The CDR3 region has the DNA TGTGCCAGCAGCTTGGGGTTGGAGAAAGCTTACGGCTACACCTTC. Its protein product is CASSLGLEKAYGYTF.

The CDR3 nucleotides read TGTGCCAGCGCCCCCGTTTGGTCACCCCTCCACTTT. Translated, it gives CASAPVWSPLHF. The rearrangement joins TRBV11-2 to TRBJ1-6; D uncertain. This CDR3 region has 12 residues. Germline-derived CDR1 and CDR2 are SGHAT and FQNNGV. Trimming left V 8 bases short and J 10 bases short, with 12 bases between.

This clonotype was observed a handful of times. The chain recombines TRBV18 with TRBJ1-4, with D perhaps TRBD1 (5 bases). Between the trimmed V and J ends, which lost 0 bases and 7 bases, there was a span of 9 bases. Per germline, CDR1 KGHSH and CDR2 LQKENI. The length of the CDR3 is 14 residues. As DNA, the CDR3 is TGTGCCAGCTCACCACCGGGACGGTCTGAAAAACTGTTTTTT. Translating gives CASSPPGRSEKLFF.

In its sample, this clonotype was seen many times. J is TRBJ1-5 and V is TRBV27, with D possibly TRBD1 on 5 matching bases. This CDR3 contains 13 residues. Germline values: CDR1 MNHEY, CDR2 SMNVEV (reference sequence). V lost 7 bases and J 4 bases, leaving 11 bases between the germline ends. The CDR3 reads CASKGVENQPQHF. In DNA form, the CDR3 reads TGTGCCAGCAAAGGGGTGGAGAATCAGCCCCAGCATTTT.

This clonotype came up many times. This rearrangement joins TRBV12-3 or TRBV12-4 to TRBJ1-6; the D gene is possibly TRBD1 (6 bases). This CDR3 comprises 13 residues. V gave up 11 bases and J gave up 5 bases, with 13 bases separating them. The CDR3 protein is CAVRGANNSPLHF. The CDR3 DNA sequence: TGTGCCGTGCGGGGGGCGAATAATTCACCCCTCCACTTT.

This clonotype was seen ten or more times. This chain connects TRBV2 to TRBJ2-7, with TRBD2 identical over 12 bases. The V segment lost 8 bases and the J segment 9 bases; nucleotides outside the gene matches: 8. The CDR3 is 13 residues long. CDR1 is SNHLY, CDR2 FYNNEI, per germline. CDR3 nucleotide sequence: TGTGCCAGCGACCCTAGCGGGGGGGCCTTGCAGTACTTC. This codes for CASDPSGGALQYF. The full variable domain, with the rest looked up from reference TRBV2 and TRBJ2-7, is EPEVTQTPSHQVTQMGQEVILRCVPISNHLYFYWYRQILGQKVEFLVSFYNNEISEKSEIFDDQFSVERPDGSNFTLKIRSTKLEDSAMYFCASDPSGGALQYFGPGTRLTVT.

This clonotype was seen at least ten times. CDR3 in DNA: TGTGCCAGCAGCTTAGTCGCCGCAGGAAACTATGGCTACACCTTC. Its protein is CASSLVAAGNYGYTF. The V and J genes are TRBV11-2 and TRBJ1-2, with D hard to call. Germline V gene lookup returns CDR1 SGHAT and CDR2 FQNNGV. The CDR3 runs to 15 residues. V was shortened by 1 base and J by 2 bases, with 11 bases between the two germline ends.

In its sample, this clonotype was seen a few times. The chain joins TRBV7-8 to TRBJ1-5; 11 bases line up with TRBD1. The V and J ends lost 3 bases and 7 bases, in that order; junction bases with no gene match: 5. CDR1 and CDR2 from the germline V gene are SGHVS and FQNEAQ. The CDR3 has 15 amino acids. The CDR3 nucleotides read TGTGCCAGCAGCTTTGGACAGGGGGCTTGGCAGCCCCAGCATTTT. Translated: CASSFGQGAWQPQHF.

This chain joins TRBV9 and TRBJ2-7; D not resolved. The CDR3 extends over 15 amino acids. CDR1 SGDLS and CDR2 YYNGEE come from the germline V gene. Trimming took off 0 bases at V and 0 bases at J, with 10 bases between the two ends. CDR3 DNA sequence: TGTGCCAGCAGCGTAGGTGCCCCTAGCTCCTACGAGCAGTACTTC. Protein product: CASSVGAPSSYEQYF.